These 28 T cell receptor beta chains came from one sample sequenced in a study of cytomegalovirus exposure and HLA in healthy donors. The PCR employed 60 Vbeta primers together with 13 Jbeta primers. Only in-frame clones appear in the TCRdb table, and some are missing; sequencing was by immunoSEQ multiplex PCR. The data show under 100,000 clones, with roughly 80% seen just once and around 2% held by the top ten. Sequenced input: PBMCs. These receptors were collected from a boy aged 10-17 years in good health and CMV-seronegative.

Only a few counts were recorded for this clone. The CDR3 spells CASSQVTPPLSGANVLTF. CDR3 bases: TGCGCCAGCAGCCAAGTAACCCCTCCACTCTCTGGGGCCAACGTCCTGACTTTC. The chain has TRBV4-3 and TRBJ2-6; no firm D call. This CDR3 contains 18 residues. Deletions cut 1 base from V and 0 bases from J, with 13 bases between. Germline CDR1 is LGHNA and CDR2 is YSLEER.

The V and J genes are TRBV7-2 and TRBJ2-7; TRBD1 aligns across 8 bases. The CDR3 has 15 amino acids. Trimming at V came to 4 bases and at J to 3 bases, leaving 8 bases not matched to a gene. The germline gives CDR1 SGHTA, CDR2 FQGNSA. In DNA, the CDR3 is TGTGCCAGCAGCTACTACAGGGGGTCCCTCTACGAGCAGTACTTC. This encodes CASSYYRGSLYEQYF. Together with reference TRBV7-2 and TRBJ2-7, the CDR3 gives the full variable domain: GAGVSQSPSNKVTEKGKDVELRCDPISGHTALYWYRQSLGQGLEFLIYFQGNSAPDKSGLPSDRFSAERTGGSVSTLTIQRTQQEDSAVYLCASSYYRGSLYEQYFGPGTRLTVT.

This sequence joins TRBV7-8 and TRBJ1-1; D possibly corresponds to TRBD1 (5 bases). This CDR3 is built from 13 residues. Between the trimmed V and J ends, which lost 5 bases and 4 bases, there was a span of 11 bases. The germline CDR1 and CDR2 sequences are SGHVS and FQNEAQ. In nucleotides, the CDR3 is TGTGCCAGCAGCCAACAGGCTACCACTGAAGCTTTCTTT. Translation: CASSQQATTEAFF.

This clone appeared a single time. The V call is TRBV9, the J call TRBJ2-1; TRBD1 is a possible D gene (6 bases). Germline assignment: CDR1 SGDLS and CDR2 YYNGEE. V shed 4 bases and J shed 0 bases, with 11 bases lying between them. The CDR3 totals 15 residues. CDR3 DNA sequence: TGTGCCAGCAGCCGACAGGTTAGCTCCTACAATGAGCAGTTCTTC. Translated, it gives CASSRQVSSYNEQFF.

The rearrangement joins TRBV5-6 to TRBJ1-4; D not certain. The CDR3 totals 14 residues. Deletions cut 4 bases from V and 7 bases from J, with 14 bases between. The germline CDR1 and CDR2 sequences are SGHDT and YYEEEE. The CDR3 DNA reads TGTGCCAGCAGCCCCGCCCCCTCGGGTGAAAAACTGTTTTTT. Protein product: CASSPAPSGEKLFF.

The chain joins TRBV7-2 to TRBJ1-5, with TRBD1 as a possible D gene (5 bases). Germline V CDR1 and CDR2: SGHTA, FQGNSA. The V and J ends lost 5 bases and 2 bases respectively, with 19 bases between them. This CDR3 is 17 amino acids long. This chain's CDR3 is CASSKNMGPRGNQPQHF. CDR3 DNA sequence: TGTGCCAGCAGCAAGAACATGGGGCCCCGAGGCAATCAGCCCCAGCATTTT. The whole variable domain, remainder taken from reference TRBV7-2 and TRBJ1-5, is GAGVSQSPSNKVTEKGKDVELRCDPISGHTALYWYRQSLGQGLEFLIYFQGNSAPDKSGLPSDRFSAERTGGSVSTLTIQRTQQEDSAVYLCASSKNMGPRGNQPQHFGDGTRLSIL.

The chain couples TRBV7-2 to TRBJ1-3, with D hard to call. This CDR3 spans 14 amino acids. The germline gives CDR1 SGHTA, CDR2 FQGNSA. V was clipped by 2 bases and J by 6 bases, with 11 bases between them. DNA of the CDR3: TGTGCCAGCAGCTTAAGCGGACCGGCAAACACCATATATTTT. It translates to CASSLSGPANTIYF.

This chain uses TRBV10-2 with TRBJ2-7; TRBD2 might be the D (7 bases). This CDR3 contains 14 residues. V was cut by 7 bases and J by 4 bases, with 17 bases left in between. The germline V gene encodes CDR1 WSHSY and CDR2 SAAADI. The CDR3 DNA sequence: TGCGCCAGCACCCCGGTGGGGGGGACATACGAGCAGTACTTC. Amino acids: CASTPVGGTYEQYF.

This rearrangement joins TRBV7-3 to TRBJ1-5, with D unresolved. V gave up 4 bases and J gave up 7 bases, with 11 bases separating them. The CDR3 length is 13 residues. Germline CDR1 reads SGHTA; CDR2 reads FQGTGA. The CDR3 coding sequence is TGTGCCAGCAGCTCCGGTCCCTCACAGCCCCAGCATTTT. Its protein is CASSSGPSQPQHF.

The rearrangement links TRBV7-6 to TRBJ2-3; possibly TRBD2 for D (5 bases). Germline CDR1 is SGHVS and CDR2 is FNYEAQ. This CDR3 has 18 amino acids. Between the trimmed V and J ends, which lost 2 bases and 0 bases, there was a span of 18 bases. CDR3 amino acids: CASSLSYSTTASTDTQYF. CDR3 sequence (DNA): TGTGCCAGCAGCTTATCGTATTCGACTACAGCTAGCACAGATACGCAGTATTTT.

This clone occurred a few times. The rearrangement joins TRBV29-1 to TRBJ2-1, with 11 bases identical to TRBD2. The junction had 11 bases not matched to a gene; V was cut back by 8 bases and J by 5 bases. CDR3 length equals 15 residues. CDR1 and CDR2 (germline): SQVTM, ANQGSEA. The CDR3 DNA reads TGCAGCTCCCGGGGGGTAGCGGGAGGGAACAATGAGCAGTTCTTC. This translates into CSSRGVAGGNNEQFF.

The chain combines TRBV6-5 with TRBJ2-5; 8 bases agree with TRBD1. Germline CDR1 reads MNHEY; CDR2 reads SVGAGI. J was trimmed by 3 bases and V by 2 bases; bases with no gene match: 5. There are 15 residues in the CDR3. CDR3 nucleotide sequence: TGTGCCAGCAGTTACGGGACAGGACAGAAAGAGACCCAGTACTTC. Its protein product is CASSYGTGQKETQYF.

J is TRBJ1-1 and V is TRBV4-1, with a possible D match to TRBD1 (6 bases). The V gene lost 1 base and the J gene lost 0 bases, with 12 bases spanning the gap. From germline, CDR1 is MGHRA and CDR2 YSYEKL. This CDR3 has 16 residues. The CDR3 DNA follows: TGCGCCAGCAGCCAAGGACAGGACGATCTGAACACTGAAGCTTTCTTT. It encodes CASSQGQDDLNTEAFF.

This chain connects TRBV7-2 to TRBJ2-7; D is perhaps TRBD2 (6 bases). The germline V and J ends were trimmed by 3 bases and 2 bases, with 8 bases remaining between them. The CDR3 has 13 amino acids. Germline lookup yields CDR1 SGHTA and CDR2 FQGNSA. CDR3 loop: CASSLRGAYEQYF. CDR3 sequence (DNA): TGTGCCAGCAGCTTGCGGGGAGCCTACGAGCAGTACTTC.

The CDR3 region has the DNA TGTGCCAGCAGCTCCAGCGCAGGGGGGACCCAGTACTTC. Its protein is CASSSSAGGTQYF. The V call is TRBV7-6, the J call TRBJ2-5, with 7 bases fitting TRBD1. The junction had 6 bases not matched to a gene; V was cut back by 4 bases and J by 7 bases. Per the germline V gene, CDR1 is SGHVS and CDR2 is FNYEAQ. There are 13 residues in the CDR3.

The J gene is TRBJ2-3, the V gene TRBV7-2, with TRBD2 as a possible D gene (6 bases). V was pared by 8 bases and J by 2 bases, with 14 bases between. This CDR3 contains 14 residues. Per germline, CDR1 SGHTA and CDR2 FQGNSA. The CDR3 loop is CASARGGVTDTQYF. CDR3 bases: TGTGCCAGCGCTAGGGGCGGGGTCACAGATACGCAGTATTTT.

The chain uses TRBV4-1 and TRBJ2-7; a weak D match, TRBD2 (5 bases). With 0 bases removed from V and 2 bases from J, the gap between germline ends came to 11 bases. The length of the CDR3 is 15 residues. The germline V gene has CDR1 MGHRA and CDR2 YSYEKL. The CDR3 DNA reads TGCGCCAGCAGCCAAGACCCGGGGTCCGCCTACGAGCAGTACTTC. Its protein is CASSQDPGSAYEQYF.

This clone was seen a few times. This rearrangement joins TRBV29-1 to TRBJ2-1, with D perhaps matching TRBD2 (6 bases). V was trimmed by 4 bases and J by 6 bases, leaving 16 bases between them. Germline-derived CDR1 and CDR2 are SQVTM and ANQGSEA. The CDR3 spans 14 residues. The CDR3 loop is CSVGGKVLANEQFF. The CDR3 DNA reads TGCAGCGTTGGCGGGAAGGTCCTGGCCAATGAGCAGTTCTTC.

This sequence joins TRBV30 and TRBJ2-7, with TRBD1 identical over 8 bases. The J segment lost 3 bases and the V segment lost 2 bases, leaving 6 bases of the junction unmatched. This CDR3 comprises 14 residues. CDR1 GTSNPN and CDR2 SVGIG come from the germline V gene (reference sequence). The CDR3 DNA reads as TGTGCCTGGAGTTGGGGGACAGGACGCTACGAGCAGTACTTC. This codes for CAWSWGTGRYEQYF.

This clone was picked up a small number of times. This chain connects TRBV29-1 to TRBJ2-5, with TRBD2 as a possible D gene (6 bases). Germline-derived CDR1 and CDR2 are SQVTM and ANQGSEA. Trimming pared 6 bases from V and 1 base from J, leaving 12 bases between. This CDR3 spans 13 amino acids. The CDR3 coding sequence is TGCAGCGTGGCACTAGCCCTCCAAGAGACCCAGTACTTC. Its translation: CSVALALQETQYF.

The chain joins TRBV4-1 to TRBJ1-6; 7 nucleotides agree with TRBD1. The CDR3 extends over 15 amino acids. Per the germline V gene, CDR1 is MGHRA and CDR2 is YSYEKL. Germline trimming cut 0 bases from V and 9 bases from J; bases unmatched to any gene: 5. This chain's CDR3 is CASSQDRGEGSPLHF. DNA for the CDR3: TGCGCCAGCAGCCAAGACAGGGGGGAAGGTTCACCCCTCCACTTT.

V gene TRBV29-1 combines with J gene TRBJ2-7; D unresolved. This CDR3 contains 11 residues. V lost 4 bases and J lost 3, with 7 bases in between. Germline CDR1 SQVTM, CDR2 ANQGSEA. The CDR3 loop is CSVAQLYEQYF. The CDR3, as DNA: TGCAGCGTTGCACAGCTCTACGAGCAGTACTTC.

This clone was detected once. This chain links TRBV30 with TRBJ1-2; TRBD1 matches at 7 bases. After removal of 3 bases from V and 0 bases from J, the junction contained 4 bases not matched to a gene. Germline V gene data show CDR1 as GTSNPN and CDR2 as SVGIG (reference sequence). The CDR3 covers 14 residues. CDR3 amino acids: CAWRVGQPNYGYTF. DNA for the CDR3: TGTGCCTGGAGAGTGGGACAGCCTAACTATGGCTACACCTTC.

The chain employs TRBV29-1 and TRBJ1-1, with 10 bases identical to TRBD1. The V and J ends lost 7 bases and 7 bases, in that order; junction bases with no gene match: 12. The germline gives CDR1 SQVTM, CDR2 ANQGSEA. The CDR3 totals 14 residues. CDR3 amino acids: CSAGETGGYYEAFF. The DNA of the CDR3 is TGCAGCGCCGGTGAGACAGGGGGCTACTATGAAGCTTTCTTT.

In DNA, the CDR3 is TGTGCCAGCAGTGAACAGGGCACGAGCAATCAGCCCCAGCATTTT. It translates to CASSEQGTSNQPQHF. V and J are TRBV6-1 and TRBJ1-5, with D possibly TRBD1 on 5 matching bases. From germline, CDR1 is MNHNS and CDR2 SASEGT. V lost 2 bases and J 1 base, leaving 9 bases between the germline ends. The CDR3 spans 15 residues.

The V and J genes are TRBV7-7 and TRBJ2-2, with 7 bases matching TRBD2. Germline V gives CDR1 SSHAT, CDR2 FNYEAQ (reference sequence). After removal of 5 bases from V and 2 bases from J, the junction contained 5 bases not matched to a gene. The CDR3 extends over 15 amino acids. The CDR3 nucleotides are TGTGCCAGCAGCCGGAGCGGGACCAACACCGGGGAGCTGTTTTTT. Translation: CASSRSGTNTGELFF.

This sequence joins TRBV18 and TRBJ2-7; D gene ambiguous. Germline V lookup: CDR1 KGHSH, CDR2 LQKENI. The CDR3 is 14 residues long. With 0 bases removed from V and 3 bases from J, the gap between germline ends came to 9 bases. CDR3 sequence: CASSPPNRDYEQYF. In nucleotides, the CDR3 is TGTGCCAGCTCACCACCCAATAGAGACTACGAGCAGTACTTC.

The chain carries TRBV19 and TRBJ2-7; D call uncertain. V was trimmed by 0 bases and J by 7 bases, leaving 7 bases between them. Germline V gene lookup returns CDR1 LNHDA and CDR2 SQIVND (reference sequence). The CDR3 totals 12 residues. The CDR3 loop reads CASSIDEREQYF. For the CDR3, the DNA is TGTGCCAGTAGTATAGACGAGAGGGAGCAGTACTTC.